This TCR beta chain derives from a study of radiotherapy plus CTLA-4 blockade in lung cancer. Study-level information: Disease control was seen in 30% to 35% of patients, objective responses in 18%. General observations from the study: Interferon-beta and early blood T cell clone dynamics reportedly predicted response best. The study found tumor-derived TCR clones expanded in blood after radiotherapy plus ipilimumab.

Germline V gene sequence: CDR1 SNHLY, CDR2 FYNNEI. V was pared by 4 bases and J by 0 bases, with 8 bases of the junction left unmatched. This CDR3 has 16 residues. The protocol was immunoSEQ multiplex PCR, while the TCRdb copy is restricted to in-frame clones and leaves out a portion. This table has 50,000 to 85,000 clones, around 81% appearing once. Of note for this clone: The antigen remains unidentified.

The receptor comes from a human donor with non-small cell lung cancer who had a partial response to radiotherapy plus ipilimumab. The input for sequencing was peripheral blood, taken from a patient treated with radiotherapy plus ipilimumab. The V and J genes are TRBV2 and TRBJ1-1, with TRBD1 matching over 7 bases. CDR3 DNA sequence: TGTGCCAGCAGTGCGGAAGGGGGCTTTTTGAACACTGAAGCTTTCTTT. This sequence encodes CASSAEGGFLNTEAFF.